Listed here are 28 T cell receptor beta chains from one sample, sequenced in a study of cytomegalovirus exposure and HLA in healthy donors. In the PCR, 60 Vbeta and 13 Jbeta primers were used. Sequenced by immunoSEQ multiplex PCR; TCRdb stores in-frame clones only, minus some. The data contain roughly 80,000 clones, 60% to 75% of them singletons. Specimen: PBMCs. The origin of the receptors is a woman aged 40 to 50 in good health and CMV-seropositive.

The J gene is TRBJ1-5, the V gene TRBV10-3, with a tentative D call TRBD1 (5 bases). The germline CDR1 and CDR2 sequences are ENHRY and SYGVKD. Deletions cut 3 bases from V and 5 bases from J, with 8 bases between. The CDR3 covers 13 residues. CDR3 sequence: CAISDRADQPQHF. The DNA of the CDR3 is TGTGCCATCAGTGACAGGGCAGATCAGCCCCAGCATTTT.

This chain uses TRBV29-1 with TRBJ2-4; tentatively, D is TRBD1 (5 bases). Germline assignment: CDR1 SQVTM and CDR2 ANQGSEA. Trimming took off 4 bases at V and 4 bases at J, with 11 bases between the two ends. CDR3 size: 13 residues. The CDR3 spells CSVGETAKNIQYF. CDR3 in DNA: TGCAGCGTTGGTGAGACAGCTAAAAACATTCAGTACTTC.

The chain employs TRBV7-2 and TRBJ1-1, with a weak D call TRBD1 (6 bases). Trimming took 2 bases from V and 3 from J, leaving 10 bases between them. Germline lookup yields CDR1 SGHTA and CDR2 FQGNSA. This CDR3 spans 14 amino acids. The CDR3 DNA reads TGTGCCAGCAGCTTACGGGCAGGGGACACTGAAGCTTTCTTT. Protein: CASSLRAGDTEAFF.

The chain couples TRBV6-5 to TRBJ1-3; no reliable D call. The CDR3 is 15 residues long. V was trimmed by 3 bases and J by 7 bases, leaving 16 bases between them. Germline CDR1 is MNHEY and CDR2 is SVGAGI. The CDR3 DNA is TGTGCCAGCAGTTATAAAGCCCCGCAGGTTAACACCATATATTTT. As protein: CASSYKAPQVNTIYF.

V gene TRBV10-1 combines with J gene TRBJ2-7, with 12 bases aligning to TRBD2. Germline V CDR1 and CDR2: WNHNN, SYGVQD (reference sequence). The CDR3 contains 15 residues. V shed 4 bases and J 5 bases; nucleotides not matched to a gene: 6. This CDR3 reads CASSVRTSGTDEQYF. CDR3 nucleotide sequence: TGCGCCAGCAGTGTAAGGACTAGCGGGACGGACGAGCAGTACTTC.

The rearrangement links TRBV5-1 to TRBJ2-1; D is possibly TRBD1 (5 bases). V was pared by 4 bases and J by 6 bases, with 11 bases between. There are 13 residues in the CDR3. In germline, CDR1 is SGHRS, CDR2 YFSETQ. In nucleotides, the CDR3 is TGCGCCAGCAGCCCCCCCGACAGCAATGAGCAGTTCTTC. Translation: CASSPPDSNEQFF.

This clone was counted a few times. The rearrangement uses TRBV5-1 and TRBJ1-3; no firm D call. The CDR3 is 16 amino acids. Germline values: CDR1 SGHRS, CDR2 YFSETQ. Trimming pared 3 bases from V and 0 bases from J, leaving 13 bases between. The CDR3 nucleotides are TGCGCCAGCAGCTCTGCTCCGGGGAGCTCTGGAAACACCATATATTTT. This encodes CASSSAPGSSGNTIYF. The full variable domain, in which reference TRBV5-1 and TRBJ1-3 provide the parts outside the CDR3, is KAGVTQTPRYLIKTRGQQVTLSCSPISGHRSVSWYQQTPGQGLQFLFEYFSETQRNKGNFPGRFSGRQFSNSRSEMNVSTLELGDSALYLCASSSAPGSSGNTIYFGEGSWLTVV.

This clone occurred a few times. CDR3 sequence (DNA): TGCGCCAGCAGCCAAGAGCCCGGGACAGGGTTTTACAATGAGCAGTTCTTC. Translation gives CASSQEPGTGFYNEQFF. The V gene is TRBV4-1, the J gene TRBJ2-1; 9 bases match TRBD1. The J segment lost 4 bases and the V segment lost 0 bases, leaving 7 bases of the junction unmatched. Germline loops: CDR1 MGHRA, CDR2 YSYEKL. The CDR3 is 17 amino acids.

The V call is TRBV29-1, the J call TRBJ2-1; 7 positions match TRBD2. Trimming removed 2 bases from V and 8 bases from J; junction bases left unmatched: 12. The CDR3 spans 15 residues. Germline-derived CDR1 and CDR2 are SQVTM and ANQGSEA. DNA for the CDR3: TGCAGCGTTGAATGCTGGCGGGAGAACTGCGATGAGCAGTTCTTC. Translating it yields CSVECWRENCDEQFF.

This clone was counted a single time. The chain uses TRBV11-3 and TRBJ2-7; 10 bases match TRBD2. The CDR3 extends over 15 amino acids. Germline trimming cut 5 bases from V and 6 bases from J; bases unmatched to any gene: 10. The germline V gene encodes CDR1 SGHNT and CDR2 YENEEA. This CDR3 is CASSPHGLAGAEQYF. The CDR3 region has the DNA TGTGCCAGCAGCCCCCACGGGCTAGCGGGAGCCGAGCAGTACTTC. Full variable domain (outside the CDR3, taken from reference TRBV11-3 and TRBJ2-7): EAGVVQSPRYKIIEKKQPVAFWCNPISGHNTLYWYLQNLGQGPELLIRYENEEAVDDSQLPKDRFSAERLKGVDSTLKIQPAELGDSAVYLCASSPHGLAGAEQYFGPGTRLTVT.

The chain uses TRBV7-6 and TRBJ2-7, with TRBD2 identical over 9 bases. The CDR3 covers 14 residues. The J segment lost 4 bases and the V segment lost 3 bases, leaving 4 bases of the junction unmatched. Germline loops: CDR1 SGHVS, CDR2 FNYEAQ. The CDR3 here is CASSLMTSGYEQYF. The CDR3 DNA follows: TGTGCCAGCAGCTTGATGACTAGCGGTTACGAGCAGTACTTC.

This chain links TRBV4-2 with TRBJ2-1; 13 bases match TRBD2. CDR1 and CDR2 from the germline V gene are LGHNA and YNFKEQ. This CDR3 spans 17 amino acids. Trimming took 3 bases from V and 8 from J; bases not matched to a gene: 10. DNA of the CDR3: TGTGCCAGCAGCCACGGACTAGCGGGGGCTCCCGGGGATGAGCAGTTCTTC. The encoded protein is CASSHGLAGAPGDEQFF.

The chain links TRBV7-3 to TRBJ1-1, with a possible D match to TRBD1 (6 bases). The CDR3 length is 13 residues. Between the trimmed V and J ends, which lost 5 bases and 1 base, there was a span of 8 bases. Germline V gives CDR1 SGHTA, CDR2 FQGTGA. The CDR3 DNA follows: TGTGCCAGCAGCGGACAGACGAACACTGAAGCTTTCTTT. This gives the protein CASSGQTNTEAFF.

This chain uses TRBV4-2 with TRBJ1-1, with a weak D call TRBD1 (5 bases). V lost 3 bases and J 1 base, leaving 12 bases between the germline ends. Germline assignment: CDR1 LGHNA and CDR2 YNFKEQ. The CDR3 loop spans 15 amino acids. DNA for the CDR3: TGTGCCAGCAGCCAGACCCAACAGGAGAACACTGAAGCTTTCTTT. Its translation is CASSQTQQENTEAFF.

V gene TRBV27 combines with J gene TRBJ2-1, with TRBD2 matching over 9 bases. CDR3 length: 16 residues. Unmatched junction bases numbered 7, after V lost 5 bases and J lost 2 bases. The germline V gene encodes CDR1 MNHEY and CDR2 SMNVEV (reference sequence). This CDR3 reads CASSKALAGTYNEQFF. In DNA, the CDR3 is TGTGCCAGCAGTAAGGCTCTAGCGGGGACCTACAATGAGCAGTTCTTC.

The genes are TRBV28 and TRBJ1-5, with D tentatively TRBD1 (5 bases). This CDR3 region has 14 residues. The ends were cut back, 3 bases at V and 5 bases at J, with 11 bases in the middle. The germline CDR1 and CDR2 sequences are MDHEN and SYDVKM. CDR3 DNA sequence: TGTGCCAGCAGTTTGATGACAGCAGATCAGCCCCAGCATTTT. Encoded protein: CASSLMTADQPQHF. Full variable domain (rest looked up from reference TRBV28 and TRBJ1-5): DVKVTQSSRYLVKRTGEKVFLECVQDMDHENMFWYRQDPGLGLRLIYFSYDVKMKEKGDIPEGYSVSREKKERFSLILESASTNQTSMYLCASSLMTADQPQHFGDGTRLSIL.

The gene calls are TRBV19 and TRBJ2-1; 12 bases align to TRBD2. V lost 7 bases, J lost 4 bases, and 8 bases stayed unmatched. Germline V gene sequence: CDR1 LNHDA, CDR2 SQIVND (reference sequence). The CDR3 loop spans 16 amino acids. The CDR3: CASISRTSGAYNEQFF. DNA of the CDR3: TGTGCCAGTATTTCCCGGACTAGCGGGGCTTACAATGAGCAGTTCTTC.

The chain is built from TRBV10-3 and TRBJ1-1, with a possible D match to TRBD1 (5 bases). Trimming took 4 bases from V and 14 from J, leaving 14 bases between them. The V gene's germline CDR1 is ENHRY and CDR2 SYGVKD. This CDR3 contains 11 residues. Written as DNA, the CDR3 is TGTGCCATCAGTGGGAAGGGGTTGAGCTTCTTT. This gives the protein CAISGKGLSFF.

The chain uses TRBV2 and TRBJ2-6; D unresolved. Germline assignment: CDR1 SNHLY and CDR2 FYNNEI. V lost 5 bases to trimming and J lost 4 bases, with 12 bases between them. This CDR3 comprises 15 residues. The CDR3: CASSILRPGANVLTF. The CDR3 region has the DNA TGTGCCAGCAGTATTCTCAGGCCCGGGGCCAACGTCCTGACTTTC. Supplemented by reference TRBV2 and TRBJ2-6, the full variable domain reads EPEVTQTPSHQVTQMGQEVILRCVPISNHLYFYWYRQILGQKVEFLVSFYNNEISEKSEIFDDQFSVERPDGSNFTLKIRSTKLEDSAMYFCASSILRPGANVLTFGAGSRLTVL.

This chain links TRBV6-1 with TRBJ2-5; D possibly corresponds to TRBD2 (5 bases). Deletions cut 6 bases from V and 6 bases from J, with 20 bases between. The CDR3 has 15 amino acids. CDR1 MNHNS and CDR2 SASEGT come from the germline V gene. The CDR3 sequence: CASSPRRGNEKTQYF. The CDR3 bases are TGTGCCAGCAGCCCCCGCCGGGGAAATGAAAAGACCCAGTACTTC.

This sequence joins TRBV5-1 and TRBJ2-2, with 10 bases aligning to TRBD2. Trimming at V came to 4 bases and at J to 1 base, leaving 7 bases not matched to a gene. Germline V gives CDR1 SGHRS, CDR2 YFSETQ. This CDR3 region has 17 residues. The chain's CDR3 is CASSGTGLAENTGELFF. In DNA form, the CDR3 reads TGCGCCAGCAGCGGAACTGGACTAGCGGAGAACACCGGGGAGCTGTTTTTT. Using reference TRBV5-1 and TRBJ2-2 for the parts outside the CDR3, the full variable domain is KAGVTQTPRYLIKTRGQQVTLSCSPISGHRSVSWYQQTPGQGLQFLFEYFSETQRNKGNFPGRFSGRQFSNSRSEMNVSTLELGDSALYLCASSGTGLAENTGELFFGEGSRLTVL.

The chain employs TRBV9 and TRBJ2-5, with 10 positions matching TRBD2. V lost 4 bases, J lost 4 bases, and 7 bases stayed unmatched. Germline CDR1 and CDR2: SGDLS and YYNGEE. The CDR3 runs to 15 residues. CDR3 nucleotides: TGTGCCAGCAGCCCCCAAGCGGGAGGGGTAGAGACCCAGTACTTC. Encoded protein: CASSPQAGGVETQYF.

The V call is TRBV11-2, the J call TRBJ2-5; perhaps TRBD2 as D (5 bases). This CDR3 has 14 residues. V lost 0 bases to trimming and J lost 5 bases, with 10 bases between them. The germline gives CDR1 SGHAT, CDR2 FQNNGV. For the CDR3, the DNA is TGTGCCAGCAGCTTAGATGAGGGCTGGGAGACCCAGTACTTC. Its translation is CASSLDEGWETQYF.

The chain joins TRBV10-3 to TRBJ2-1, with D possibly TRBD1 on 6 matching bases. CDR1 is ENHRY and CDR2 is SYGVKD in the germline V gene. The CDR3 runs to 16 residues. With 6 bases removed from V and 7 bases from J, the gap between germline ends came to 22 bases. CDR3 sequence: CAISLGQPGRVNEQFF. As DNA, the CDR3 is TGTGCCATCAGCCTAGGACAGCCCGGAAGGGTGAATGAGCAGTTCTTC.

This clone showed up just once. V gene TRBV19 combines with J gene TRBJ2-2; D possibly corresponds to TRBD1 (5 bases). Germline-derived CDR1 and CDR2 are LNHDA and SQIVND (reference sequence). This CDR3 is built from 15 residues. V was cut by 1 base and J by 1 base, with 7 bases left in between. CDR3 bases: TGTGCCAGTAGTATAGGCCAGGGGAACACCGGGGAGCTGTTTTTT. Translating it yields CASSIGQGNTGELFF.

The chain couples TRBV7-6 to TRBJ2-1, with 8 nucleotides matching TRBD2. The CDR3 runs 17 residues. V was pared by 5 bases and J by 0 bases, with 9 bases of the junction left unmatched. Germline V lookup: CDR1 SGHVS, CDR2 FNYEAQ. CDR3 bases: TGTGCCAGCAGCCCCGAGAATCTAGCGGGCTCCTACAATGAGCAGTTCTTC. Its translation: CASSPENLAGSYNEQFF.

This chain links TRBV5-1 with TRBJ2-7; weak D call: TRBD1 (5 bases). With 2 bases removed from V and 2 bases from J, the gap between germline ends came to 11 bases. The CDR3 has 14 amino acids. The V gene's germline CDR1 is SGHRS and CDR2 YFSETQ. CDR3 sequence (DNA): TGCGCCAGCAGCTTCGAATTGGGGCCCTACGAGCAGTACTTC. It yields the protein CASSFELGPYEQYF.

This clone turned up a few times. The chain is built from TRBV29-1 and TRBJ2-5; maybe TRBD2 (6 bases). CDR1 SQVTM and CDR2 ANQGSEA come from the germline V gene. The CDR3 covers 12 residues. Trimming removed 7 bases from V and 5 bases from J, with 14 bases in between. For the CDR3, the DNA is TGCAGCGGGAACCGGGAGAGTGAGACCCAGTACTTC. Translated: CSGNRESETQYF.